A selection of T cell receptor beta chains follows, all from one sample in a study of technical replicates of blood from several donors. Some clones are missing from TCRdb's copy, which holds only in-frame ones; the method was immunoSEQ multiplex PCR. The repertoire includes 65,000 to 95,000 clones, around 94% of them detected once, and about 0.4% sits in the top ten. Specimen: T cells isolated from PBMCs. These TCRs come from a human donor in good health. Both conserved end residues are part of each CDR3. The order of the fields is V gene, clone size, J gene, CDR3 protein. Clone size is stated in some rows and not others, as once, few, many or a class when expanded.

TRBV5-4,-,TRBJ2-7,CASSLGGGLAGKEQYF
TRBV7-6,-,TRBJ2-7,CASSLLAGGNEQYF
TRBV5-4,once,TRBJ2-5,CASRSAGVPGETQYF
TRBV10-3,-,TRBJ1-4,CAISSQGLPPRFINEKLFF
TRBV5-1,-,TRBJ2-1,CASSFTSGGNEQFF
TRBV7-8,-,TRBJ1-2,CASSPNRVVNYGYTF
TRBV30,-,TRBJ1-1,CAWRDRESTEAFF
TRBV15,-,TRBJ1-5,CATSVNIDNQPQHF
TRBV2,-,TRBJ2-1,CASSDGTGYEQFF
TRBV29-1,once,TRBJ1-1,CSAPENTEAFF
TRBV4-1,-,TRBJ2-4,CASSQDRRVLAKNIQYF
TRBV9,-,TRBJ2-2,CASSVGGNRGPNTGELFF
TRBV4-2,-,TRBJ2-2,CASSQDWTGYTGELFF
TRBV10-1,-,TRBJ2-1,CASSESSGPNNEQFF
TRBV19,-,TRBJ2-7,CASSRQGINYEQYF
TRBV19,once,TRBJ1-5,CASSKQGTYSNQPQHF
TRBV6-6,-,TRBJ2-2,CASSYFSGYTGELFF
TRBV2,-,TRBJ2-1,CASSEELAGVGSYNEQFF
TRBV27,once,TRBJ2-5,CASSLMAQETQYF
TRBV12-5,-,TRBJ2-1,CASGLVRVVHEQFF
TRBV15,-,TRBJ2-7,CATQGVDEQYF
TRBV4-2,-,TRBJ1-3,CASSQDLDSSGNTIYF
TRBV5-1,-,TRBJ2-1,CASSPVSSYNEQFF
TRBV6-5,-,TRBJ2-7,CASSGGLATNEQYF
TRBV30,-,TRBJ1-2,CAWTVRGYGYTF
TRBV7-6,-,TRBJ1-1,CASSPQGAEAFF
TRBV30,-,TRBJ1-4,CAWNPTGYNEKLFF
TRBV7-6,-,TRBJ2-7,CASSFGGSDEQYF
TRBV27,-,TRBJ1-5,CASSFFPYQPQHF
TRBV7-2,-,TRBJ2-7,CASSAGLAPYEQYF
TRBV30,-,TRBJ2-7,CAGEWDIAEQYF
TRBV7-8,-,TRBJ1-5,CASSLGRTGHQPQHF
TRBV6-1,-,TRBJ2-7,CASIRDRGPLEQYF
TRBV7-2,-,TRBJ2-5,CASSLAQETQYF
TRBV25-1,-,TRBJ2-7,CASSEFGEVSPSYEQYF
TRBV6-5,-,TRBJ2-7,CASSPGLTYEQYF
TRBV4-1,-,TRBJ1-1,CASSHSTGGFEAFF
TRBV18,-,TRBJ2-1,CASSPLNKRTPYNEQFF
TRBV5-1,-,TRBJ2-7,CASSLDLGQGEREQYF
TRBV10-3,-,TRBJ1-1,CAISESQMNTEAFF
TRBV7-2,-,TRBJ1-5,CASSLNRGNQPQHF
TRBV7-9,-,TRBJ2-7,CASSLETPGLDEQYF
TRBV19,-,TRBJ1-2,CASSPKPRDRGGYTF
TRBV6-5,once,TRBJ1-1,CASSPEQVLNTEAFF
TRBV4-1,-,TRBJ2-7,CASSQEGDLSPKRYEQYF
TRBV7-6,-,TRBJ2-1,CASSLAGLAGEREQFF
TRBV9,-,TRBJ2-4,CASSEGDRAKNIQYF
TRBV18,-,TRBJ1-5,CASSLNRIEGNQPQHF
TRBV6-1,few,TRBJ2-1,CASSEAGLAVDNEQFF